Shown below are 31 T cell receptor beta chains from a single sample sequenced in a study of T cell changes during pregnancy in multiple sclerosis. The assay was immunoSEQ multiplex PCR, and TCRdb's table has in-frame clones only and misses some. The sample includes around 67,000 clones, 90% of them seen just once. This specimen was peripheral blood, taken after pregnancy. Receptor source: a female donor in good health, enrolled as a control in a pregnancy study.

The rearrangement uses TRBV5-1 and TRBJ2-7; D is undetermined. Germline-derived CDR1 and CDR2 are SGHRS and YFSETQ. V was clipped by 4 bases and J by 0 bases, with 8 bases between them. The CDR3 is 13 amino acids. Written as DNA, the CDR3 is TGCGCCAGCAGCGCGGATAACTCCTACGAGCAGTACTTC. It is translated as CASSADNSYEQYF.

The chain carries TRBV29-1 and TRBJ2-1; 8 bases line up with TRBD2. Germline V CDR1 and CDR2: SQVTM, ANQGSEA. The V gene end was trimmed by 2 bases and the J gene end by 7 bases; junction bases not matched to a gene: 13. The CDR3 sequence is 16 residues long. The CDR3 DNA is TGCAGCGTTGAAACGGGAGGGACCGCTTATCTTAATGAGCAGTTCTTC. Translated, it gives CSVETGGTAYLNEQFF.

The V gene is TRBV6-5, the J gene TRBJ2-5; 12 bases match TRBD2. The CDR3 spans 15 residues. After removal of 4 bases from V and 5 bases from J, the junction contained 5 bases not matched to a gene. Germline CDR1 reads MNHEY; CDR2 reads SVGAGI. The CDR3 nucleotides are TGTGCCAGCAGTTCCCTAGCGGGAGGGGAGGAGACCCAGTACTTC. Its protein product is CASSSLAGGEETQYF.

The table lists this clone with a few counts. The chain employs TRBV7-8 and TRBJ2-7; D gene unclear. Deletions cut 4 bases from V and 6 bases from J, with 7 bases between. Germline V gene sequence: CDR1 SGHVS, CDR2 FQNEAQ. The CDR3 loop spans 11 amino acids. This CDR3 is CASSSRSEQYF. For the CDR3, the DNA is TGTGCCAGCAGCTCTAGGAGCGAGCAGTACTTC. The full variable domain, rest sourced from reference TRBV7-8 and TRBJ2-7, is GAGVSQSPRYKVAKRGQDVALRCDPISGHVSLFWYQQALGQGPEFLTYFQNEAQLDKSGLPSDRFFAERPEGSVSTLKIQRTQQEDSAVYLCASSSRSEQYFGPGTRLTVT.

The chain joins TRBV12-5 to TRBJ2-1, with 9 bases matching TRBD2. Germline lookup yields CDR1 LGHNT and CDR2 FRNRAP. The CDR3 spans 16 residues. V trimming: 6 bases; J trimming: 4 bases; junction bases outside the gene matches: 10. This CDR3 reads CASGSPLAGPYNEQFF. DNA of the CDR3: TGTGCTAGTGGCTCGCCTCTAGCGGGACCTTACAATGAGCAGTTCTTC.

This clone was seen more than once but under ten times. The genes are TRBV12-5 and TRBJ1-1, with D tentatively TRBD1 (6 bases). CDR3 size: 14 residues. CDR1 is LGHNT, CDR2 FRNRAP, per germline. V was shortened by 5 bases and J by 1 base, with 11 bases between the two germline ends. In DNA, the CDR3 is TGTGCTAGTGGTCCGGGACAAGGGAACACTGAAGCTTTCTTT. Translation: CASGPGQGNTEAFF.

A single count supports this clone. The CDR3 DNA reads as TGCGCCAGCGCACGGACGGCCGAGGGAGAGACCCAGTACTTC. It yields the protein CASARTAEGETQYF. The gene calls are TRBV5-1 and TRBJ2-5; TRBD2 is a possible D gene (5 bases). Trimming shortened V by 7 bases and J by 4 bases, and 17 bases separated the two germline ends. The CDR3 is made up of 14 amino acids. CDR1 is SGHRS and CDR2 is YFSETQ in the germline V gene.

The gene calls are TRBV27 and TRBJ2-7; D possibly corresponds to TRBD2 (7 bases). The CDR3 contains 14 residues. Deletions cut 4 bases from V and 2 bases from J, with 12 bases between. Germline V gene data show CDR1 as MNHEY and CDR2 as SMNVEV (reference sequence). The CDR3 nucleotides are TGTGCCAGCAGTTGGGGGGGGCCCGCCTACGAGCAGTACTTC. Translating it yields CASSWGGPAYEQYF.

The V gene is TRBV5-6, the J gene TRBJ2-1; unclear D gene. The germline V gene has CDR1 SGHDT and CDR2 YYEEEE. Trimming pared 1 base from V and 0 bases from J, leaving 8 bases between. The length of the CDR3 is 15 residues. The CDR3 protein is CASSLWLDSYNEQFF. As DNA, the CDR3 is TGTGCCAGCAGCTTGTGGCTTGACTCCTACAATGAGCAGTTCTTC.

The chain combines TRBV11-2 with TRBJ1-1, with a possible D match to TRBD1 (5 bases). V was trimmed by 2 bases and J by 4 bases, leaving 20 bases between them. The CDR3 covers 17 residues. CDR1 is SGHAT and CDR2 is FQNNGV in the germline V gene. The CDR3, as DNA: TGTGCCAGCAGCTTAAACCCAAGGGGCCGGGTTGGCACTGAAGCTTTCTTT. Translation: CASSLNPRGRVGTEAFF.

The rearrangement joins TRBV7-7 to TRBJ1-1; possibly TRBD1 for D (5 bases). V lost 1 base and J 1 base, leaving 10 bases between the germline ends. The CDR3 consists of 15 residues. Germline loops: CDR1 SSHAT, CDR2 FNYEAQ (reference sequence). Here the CDR3 DNA reads TGTGCCAGCAGCTTAGGCAGGGCGAAGAACACTGAAGCTTTCTTT. This encodes CASSLGRAKNTEAFF.

This clone was recorded once. The J gene is TRBJ1-1, the V gene TRBV7-9; D might be TRBD1 (6 bases). Germline loops: CDR1 SEHNR, CDR2 FQNEAQ (reference sequence). The CDR3 contains 12 residues. Trimming removed 1 base at V and 10 bases at J, with 10 bases between. The CDR3 spells CASSLVQGGAFF. CDR3 DNA sequence: TGTGCCAGCAGCTTAGTACAGGGCGGAGCTTTCTTT.

This chain links TRBV7-9 with TRBJ1-5; tentatively, D is TRBD1 (6 bases). The germline V gene encodes CDR1 SEHNR and CDR2 FQNEAQ (reference sequence). The CDR3 covers 14 residues. Trimming removed 2 bases at V and 7 bases at J, with 12 bases between. The CDR3 protein is CASSLLGAPQPQHF. The CDR3 bases are TGTGCCAGCAGCTTACTGGGGGCTCCCCAGCCCCAGCATTTT.

The chain is built from TRBV18 and TRBJ2-7; 10 bases map to TRBD1. The germline V gene has CDR1 KGHSH and CDR2 LQKENI. The CDR3 loop spans 15 amino acids. Unmatched junction bases numbered 7, after V lost 5 bases and J lost 3 bases. For the CDR3, the DNA is TGTGCCAGCTCAACGAGACAGGGGGCGATCTACGAGCAGTACTTC. This gives the protein CASSTRQGAIYEQYF.

The chain has TRBV6-1 and TRBJ2-1, with a tentative D call TRBD2 (7 bases). Trimming stripped 8 bases from V and 13 bases from J, with 15 bases between. The CDR3 sequence is 11 residues long. Germline V gene data show CDR1 as MNHNS and CDR2 as SASEGT. CDR3 DNA sequence: TGTGCCAGCGGACTAGGGGGGAAACAGTTCTTC. Translated, it gives CASGLGGKQFF.

This clone was counted once. The V and J genes are TRBV9 and TRBJ2-1; 7 bases agree with TRBD1. The CDR3 extends over 13 amino acids. J lost 9 bases, V lost 3 bases, and 6 bases had no gene match. CDR1 and CDR2 from the germline V gene are SGDLS and YYNGEE. Here the CDR3 reads CASSDQGDGEQFF. The CDR3 nucleotides read TGTGCCAGCAGCGATCAGGGGGATGGTGAGCAGTTCTTC.

The CDR3 spells CASSLGGSPTGELFF. The CDR3 DNA reads as TGTGCCAGCAGCCTGGGGGGGAGTCCCACCGGGGAGCTGTTTTTT. The chain carries TRBV27 and TRBJ2-2; the match to TRBD2 covers 7 bases. J lost 4 bases, V lost 6 bases, and 8 bases had no gene match. There are 15 residues in the CDR3. Germline assignment: CDR1 MNHEY and CDR2 SMNVEV (reference sequence).

As DNA, the CDR3 is TGTGCCAGCAGTCTAGGGGGGGCGGGGGTCACCCTCGAAGCTTTCTTT. Translation: CASSLGGAGVTLEAFF. V and J are TRBV11-1 and TRBJ1-1, with a possible D match to TRBD1 (6 bases). V dropped 6 bases and J dropped 8 bases, with 25 bases sitting between them. The CDR3 contains 16 residues. Germline V gene data show CDR1 as SGHAT and CDR2 as FQDESV (reference sequence). The full variable domain, its missing parts supplied by reference TRBV11-1 and TRBJ1-1, is EAEVAQSPRYKITEKSQAVAFWCDPISGHATLYWYRQILGQGPELLVQFQDESVVDDSQLPKDRFSAERLKGVDSTLKIQPAELGDSAMYLCASSLGGAGVTLEAFFGQGTRLTVV.

This rearrangement joins TRBV2 to TRBJ2-6; 9 nucleotides line up with TRBD1. Trimming removed 1 base from V and 0 bases from J; junction bases left unmatched: 13. CDR1 is SNHLY and CDR2 is FYNNEI in the germline V gene. The CDR3 totals 21 residues. The DNA for the CDR3 is TGTGCCAGCAGTGAAGACGGGGTTGGTACAGGGGGCAGCTCTGGGGCCAACGTCCTGACTTTC. This translates into CASSEDGVGTGGSSGANVLTF.

This rearrangement joins TRBV7-9 to TRBJ1-5; 9 nucleotides match TRBD1. The germline V gene has CDR1 SEHNR and CDR2 FQNEAQ (reference sequence). With V trimmed by 5 bases and J by 1 base, 6 bases remained unmatched. This CDR3 comprises 16 residues. As DNA, the CDR3 is TGTGCCAGCAGCGCCGACAGGGGGGTAAGCAATCAGCCCCAGCATTTT. Protein product: CASSADRGVSNQPQHF.

This clone showed up just once. The chain couples TRBV4-1 to TRBJ1-1; D gene ambiguous. Between the trimmed V and J ends, which lost 1 base and 4 bases, there was a span of 13 bases. The CDR3 length is 15 residues. Germline V CDR1 and CDR2: MGHRA, YSYEKL. The CDR3 reads CASSQAQAEGTEAFF. In DNA, the CDR3 is TGCGCCAGCAGCCAAGCTCAGGCTGAAGGCACTGAAGCTTTCTTT.

The chain joins TRBV25-1 to TRBJ2-7; D uncertain. Trimming took 10 bases from V and 5 from J, leaving 15 bases between them. Germline values: CDR1 MGHDK, CDR2 SYGVNS. The CDR3 has 12 amino acids. The DNA of the CDR3 is TGTGCCACCGCGAGCGTTTTCCACGAGCAGTACTTC. This translates into CATASVFHEQYF.

The V call is TRBV6-1, the J call TRBJ2-7, with D unresolved. The germline V gene encodes CDR1 MNHNS and CDR2 SASEGT. The CDR3 is made up of 11 amino acids. V lost 8 bases and J 5 bases, leaving 10 bases between the germline ends. Here the CDR3 reads CASGRVHEQYF. The CDR3 nucleotides are TGTGCCAGCGGTCGGGTTCACGAGCAGTACTTC.

This clone was counted a single time. The gene calls are TRBV6-5 and TRBJ1-1; tentative D call: TRBD1 (5 bases). Germline CDR1 is MNHEY and CDR2 is SVGAGI. Between the trimmed V and J ends, which lost 5 bases and 1 base, there was a span of 8 bases. There are 13 residues in the CDR3. This CDR3 is CASSIRGNTEAFF. The CDR3 bases are TGTGCCAGCAGTATTAGGGGGAACACTGAAGCTTTCTTT.

This rearrangement joins TRBV18 to TRBJ1-1, with a possible D match to TRBD1 (6 bases). The V end lost 3 bases, the J end lost 4 bases, and 15 bases lay between the germline ends. CDR3 length: 15 amino acids. Germline V gene data show CDR1 as KGHSH and CDR2 as LQKENI. CDR3 nucleotides: TGTGCCAGCTCACCCCGGGGGGCCACGGTCACTGAAGCTTTCTTT. It codes for CASSPRGATVTEAFF. Together with reference TRBV18 and TRBJ1-1, the CDR3 gives the full variable domain: NAGVMQNPRHLVRRRGQEARLRCSPMKGHSHVYWYRQLPEEGLKFMVYLQKENIIDESGMPKERFSAEFPKEGPSILRIQQVVRGDSAAYFCASSPRGATVTEAFFGQGTRLTVV.

This clone was recorded once. The chain is built from TRBV7-6 and TRBJ2-2; tentatively, D is TRBD1 (6 bases). The CDR3 runs 13 residues. Per germline, CDR1 SGHVS and CDR2 FNYEAQ. V gave up 5 bases and J gave up 6 bases, with 10 bases separating them. The CDR3 DNA reads TGTGCCAGCAGCGCCACAGGGTCCGGGGAGCTGTTTTTT. The encoded protein is CASSATGSGELFF.

The chain has TRBV7-2 and TRBJ2-3; D might be TRBD2 (6 bases). CDR3 length: 14 amino acids. Trimming took 5 bases from V and 4 from J, leaving 13 bases between them. In germline, CDR1 is SGHTA, CDR2 FQGNSA. CDR3 residues: CASSLIGRADTQYF. CDR3 nucleotide sequence: TGTGCCAGCAGCCTAATCGGGAGAGCAGATACGCAGTATTTT.

This chain joins TRBV16 and TRBJ2-2; possible D gene TRBD2, 6 bases. The CDR3 runs 13 residues. V was pared by 0 bases and J by 9 bases, with 8 bases between. CDR1 KGHSY and CDR2 FQNENV come from the germline V gene. CDR3 coding DNA: TGTGCCAGCAGCCAATCGGAGGGCCGGGAGCTGTTTTTT. This sequence encodes CASSQSEGRELFF.

The V and J genes are TRBV25-1 and TRBJ1-5; D ambiguous. The germline CDR1 and CDR2 sequences are MGHDK and SYGVNS. The length of the CDR3 is 15 residues. V was shortened by 5 bases and J by 3 bases, with 14 bases between the two germline ends. CDR3: CASSPDTTDNQPQHF. In nucleotides, the CDR3 is TGTGCCAGCAGTCCTGACACGACCGACAATCAGCCCCAGCATTTT.

The CDR3 sequence is CASSLDNLGGYTF. CDR3 nucleotide sequence: TGTGCCAGCAGCTTAGACAATCTTGGTGGCTACACCTTC. The V call is TRBV7-9, the J call TRBJ1-2; no firm D call. V lost 1 base and J 7 bases, leaving 10 bases between the germline ends. CDR1 SEHNR and CDR2 FQNEAQ come from the germline V gene (reference sequence). The CDR3 length is 13 residues.

This chain connects TRBV19 to TRBJ2-7, with 12 bases aligning to TRBD1. This CDR3 region has 15 residues. The germline V gene has CDR1 LNHDA and CDR2 SQIVND (reference sequence). Trimming at V came to 2 bases and at J to 5 bases, leaving 4 bases not matched to a gene. This chain's CDR3 is CASSIPGQGADEQYF. CDR3 sequence (DNA): TGTGCCAGTAGTATACCGGGACAGGGGGCTGACGAGCAGTACTTC.